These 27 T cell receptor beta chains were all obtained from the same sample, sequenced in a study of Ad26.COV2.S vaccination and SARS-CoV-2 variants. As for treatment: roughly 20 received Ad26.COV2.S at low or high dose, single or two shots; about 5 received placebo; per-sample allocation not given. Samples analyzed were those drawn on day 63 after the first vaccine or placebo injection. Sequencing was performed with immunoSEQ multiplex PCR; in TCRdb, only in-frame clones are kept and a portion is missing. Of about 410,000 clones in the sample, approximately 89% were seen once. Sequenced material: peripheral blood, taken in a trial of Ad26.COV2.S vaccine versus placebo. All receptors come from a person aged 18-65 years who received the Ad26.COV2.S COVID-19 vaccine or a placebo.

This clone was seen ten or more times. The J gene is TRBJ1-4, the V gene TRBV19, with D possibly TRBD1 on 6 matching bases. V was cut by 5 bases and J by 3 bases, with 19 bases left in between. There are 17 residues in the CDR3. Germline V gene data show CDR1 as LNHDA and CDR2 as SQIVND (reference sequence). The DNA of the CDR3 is TGTGCCAGTAGTTACAGGGATGCGGGTGGGCCTAATGAAAAACTGTTTTTT. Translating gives CASSYRDAGGPNEKLFF.

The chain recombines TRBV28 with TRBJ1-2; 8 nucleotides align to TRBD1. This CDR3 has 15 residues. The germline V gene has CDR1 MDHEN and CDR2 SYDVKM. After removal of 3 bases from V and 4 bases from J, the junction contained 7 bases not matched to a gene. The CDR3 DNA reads TGTGCCAGCAGTTTTATAGCAGGGGGCTTCTATGGCTACACCTTC. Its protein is CASSFIAGGFYGYTF.

CDR3 DNA: TGTGCCAGCAGCCAACCGCTAGCGGTGTCCTACAATGAGCAGTTCTTC. Protein: CASSQPLAVSYNEQFF. The chain uses TRBV3-1 (or the pseudogene TRBV3-2) and TRBJ2-1, with 7 bases fitting TRBD2. The CDR3 covers 16 residues. From germline, CDR1 is LGHDT and CDR2 YNNKEL (reference sequence). V was pared by 2 bases and J by 1 base, with 5 bases of the junction left unmatched.

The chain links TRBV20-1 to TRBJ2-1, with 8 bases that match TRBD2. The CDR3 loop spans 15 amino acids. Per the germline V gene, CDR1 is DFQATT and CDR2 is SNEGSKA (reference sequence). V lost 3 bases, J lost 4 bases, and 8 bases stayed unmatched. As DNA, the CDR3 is TGCAGTGCTAGTCGGCCGGGACTAGGGTACAATGAGCAGTTCTTC. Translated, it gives CSASRPGLGYNEQFF.

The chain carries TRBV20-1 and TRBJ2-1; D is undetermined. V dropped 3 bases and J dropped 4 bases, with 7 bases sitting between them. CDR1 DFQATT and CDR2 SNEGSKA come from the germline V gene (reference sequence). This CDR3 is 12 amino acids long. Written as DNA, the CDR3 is TGCAGTGCTAGTTTTCAGTACAATGAGCAGTTCTTC. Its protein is CSASFQYNEQFF.

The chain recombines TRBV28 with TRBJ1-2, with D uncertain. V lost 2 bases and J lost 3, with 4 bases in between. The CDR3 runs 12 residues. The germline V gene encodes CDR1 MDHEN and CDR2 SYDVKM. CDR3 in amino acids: CASSLDYYGYTF. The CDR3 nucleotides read TGTGCCAGCAGTTTAGACTACTATGGCTACACCTTC.

The CDR3 DNA reads TGCGCCAGCAGACAGACAACTGAAGCTTTCTTT. It is translated as CASRQTTEAFF. The genes are TRBV10-2 and TRBJ1-1; D ambiguous. The CDR3 contains 11 residues. Trimming took off 6 bases at V and 5 bases at J, with 7 bases between the two ends. Germline assignment: CDR1 WSHSY and CDR2 SAAADI.

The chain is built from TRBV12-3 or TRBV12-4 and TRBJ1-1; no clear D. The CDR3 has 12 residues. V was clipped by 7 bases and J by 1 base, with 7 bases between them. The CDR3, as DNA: TGTGCCAGCAATTGGGGGAACACTGAAGCTTTCTTT. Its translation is CASNWGNTEAFF.

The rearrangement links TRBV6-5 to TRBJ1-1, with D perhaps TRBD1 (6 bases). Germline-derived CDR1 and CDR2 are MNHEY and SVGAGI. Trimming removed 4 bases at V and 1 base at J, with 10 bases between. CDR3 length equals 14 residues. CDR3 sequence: CASSSATGNTEAFF. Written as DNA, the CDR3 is TGTGCCAGCAGTTCCGCGACAGGGAACACTGAAGCTTTCTTT.

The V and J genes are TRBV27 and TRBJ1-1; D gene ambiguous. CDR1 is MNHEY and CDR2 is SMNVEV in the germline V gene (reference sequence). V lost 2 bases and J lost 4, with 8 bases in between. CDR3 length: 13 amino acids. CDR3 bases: TGTGCCAGCAGTTTAGTCCGGGCCACTGAAGCTTTCTTT. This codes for CASSLVRATEAFF.

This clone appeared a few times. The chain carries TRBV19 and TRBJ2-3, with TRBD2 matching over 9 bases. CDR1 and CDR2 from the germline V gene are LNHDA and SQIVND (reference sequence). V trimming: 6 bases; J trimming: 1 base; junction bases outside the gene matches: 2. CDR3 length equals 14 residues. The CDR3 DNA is TGTGCCAGTAGGAGGACTAGCGGCACAGATACGCAGTATTTT. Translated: CASRRTSGTDTQYF.

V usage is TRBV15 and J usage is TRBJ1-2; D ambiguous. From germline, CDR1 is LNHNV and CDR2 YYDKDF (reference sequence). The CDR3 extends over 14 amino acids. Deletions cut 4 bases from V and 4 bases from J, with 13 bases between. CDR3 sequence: CATSTDYMGYGYTF. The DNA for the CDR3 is TGTGCCACCAGCACAGATTATATGGGCTATGGCTACACCTTC.

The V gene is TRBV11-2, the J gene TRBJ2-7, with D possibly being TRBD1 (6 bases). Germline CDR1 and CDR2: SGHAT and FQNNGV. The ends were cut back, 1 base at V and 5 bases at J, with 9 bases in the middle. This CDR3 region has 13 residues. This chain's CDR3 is CASSLVQGNEQYF. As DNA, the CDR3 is TGTGCCAGCAGCTTAGTACAGGGAAACGAGCAGTACTTC.

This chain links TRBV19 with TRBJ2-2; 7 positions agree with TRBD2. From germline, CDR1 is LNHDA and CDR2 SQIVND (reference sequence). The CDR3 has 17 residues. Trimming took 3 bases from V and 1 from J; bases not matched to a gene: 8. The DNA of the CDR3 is TGTGCCAGTAGTATGAATCACGCTAGCGGGAACACCGGGGAGCTGTTTTTT. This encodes CASSMNHASGNTGELFF.

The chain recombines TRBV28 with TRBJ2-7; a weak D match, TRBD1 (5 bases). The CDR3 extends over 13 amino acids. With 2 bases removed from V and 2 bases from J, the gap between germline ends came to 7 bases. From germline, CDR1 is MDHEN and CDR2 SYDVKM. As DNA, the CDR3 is TGTGCCAGCAGTTTAGGACAAACCTACGAGCAGTACTTC. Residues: CASSLGQTYEQYF.

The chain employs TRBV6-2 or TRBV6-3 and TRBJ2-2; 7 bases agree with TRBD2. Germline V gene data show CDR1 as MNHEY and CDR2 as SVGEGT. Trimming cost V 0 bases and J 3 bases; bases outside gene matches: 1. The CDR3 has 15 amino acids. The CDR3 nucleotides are TGTGCCAGCAGTTACTCGGGACTATACACCGGGGAGCTGTTTTTT. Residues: CASSYSGLYTGELFF.

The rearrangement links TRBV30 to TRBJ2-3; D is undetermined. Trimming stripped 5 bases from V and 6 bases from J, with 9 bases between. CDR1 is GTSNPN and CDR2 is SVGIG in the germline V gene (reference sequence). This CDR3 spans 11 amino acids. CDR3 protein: CAWDTSDTQYF. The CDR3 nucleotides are TGTGCCTGGGACACGTCGGATACGCAGTATTTT. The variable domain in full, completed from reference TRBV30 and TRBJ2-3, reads SQTIHQWPATLVQPVGSPLSLECTVEGTSNPNLYWYRQAAGRGLQLLFYSVGIGQISSEVPQNLSASRPQDRQFILSSKKLLLSDSGFYLCAWDTSDTQYFGPGTRLTVL.

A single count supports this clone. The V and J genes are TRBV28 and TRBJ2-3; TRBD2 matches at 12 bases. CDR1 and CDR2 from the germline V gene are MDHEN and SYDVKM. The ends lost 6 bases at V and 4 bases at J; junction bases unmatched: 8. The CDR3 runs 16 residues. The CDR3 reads CASSPTSGRSADTQYF. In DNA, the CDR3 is TGTGCCAGCAGCCCGACTAGCGGGAGAAGCGCAGATACGCAGTATTTT.

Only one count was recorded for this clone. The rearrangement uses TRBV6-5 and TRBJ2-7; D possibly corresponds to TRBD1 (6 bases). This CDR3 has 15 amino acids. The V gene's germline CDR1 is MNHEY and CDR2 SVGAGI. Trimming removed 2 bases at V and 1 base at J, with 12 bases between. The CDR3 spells CASSYGGGGSYEQYF. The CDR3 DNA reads TGTGCCAGCAGTTACGGGGGCGGCGGATCCTACGAGCAGTACTTC.

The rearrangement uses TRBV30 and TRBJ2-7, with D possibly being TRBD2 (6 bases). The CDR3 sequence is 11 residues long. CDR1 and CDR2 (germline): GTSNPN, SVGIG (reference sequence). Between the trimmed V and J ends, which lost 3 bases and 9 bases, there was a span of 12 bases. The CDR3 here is CAWREGPGQYF. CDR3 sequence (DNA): TGTGCCTGGAGGGAGGGGCCGGGGCAGTACTTC. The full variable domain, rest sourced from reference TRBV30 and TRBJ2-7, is SQTIHQWPATLVQPVGSPLSLECTVEGTSNPNLYWYRQAAGRGLQLLFYSVGIGQISSEVPQNLSASRPQDRQFILSSKKLLLSDSGFYLCAWREGPGQYFGPGTRLTVT.

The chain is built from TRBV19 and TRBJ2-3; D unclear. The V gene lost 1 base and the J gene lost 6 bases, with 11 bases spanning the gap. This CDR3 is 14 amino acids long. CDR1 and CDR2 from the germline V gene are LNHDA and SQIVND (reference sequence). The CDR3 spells CASSIGGFSDTQYF. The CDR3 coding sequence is TGTGCCAGTAGTATAGGAGGCTTTTCCGATACGCAGTATTTT.

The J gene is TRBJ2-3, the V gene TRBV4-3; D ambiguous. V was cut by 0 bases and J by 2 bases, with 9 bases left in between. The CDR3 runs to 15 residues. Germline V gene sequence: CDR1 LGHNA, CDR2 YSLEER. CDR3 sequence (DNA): TGCGCCAGCAGCCAAGATTACGAGTTCACAGATACGCAGTATTTT. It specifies CASSQDYEFTDTQYF.

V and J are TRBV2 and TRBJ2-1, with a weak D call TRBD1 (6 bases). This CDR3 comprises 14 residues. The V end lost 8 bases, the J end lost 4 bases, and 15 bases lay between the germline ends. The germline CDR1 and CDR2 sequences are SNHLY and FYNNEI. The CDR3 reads CASEGQRGYNEQFF. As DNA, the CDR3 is TGTGCCAGCGAAGGACAGAGGGGTTACAATGAGCAGTTCTTC.

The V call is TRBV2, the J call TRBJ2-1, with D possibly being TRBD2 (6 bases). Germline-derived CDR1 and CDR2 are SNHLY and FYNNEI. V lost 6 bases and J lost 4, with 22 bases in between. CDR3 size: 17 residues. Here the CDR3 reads CASSPRPPGVNYNEQFF. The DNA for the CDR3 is TGTGCCAGCAGCCCCCGGCCTCCGGGAGTGAATTACAATGAGCAGTTCTTC.

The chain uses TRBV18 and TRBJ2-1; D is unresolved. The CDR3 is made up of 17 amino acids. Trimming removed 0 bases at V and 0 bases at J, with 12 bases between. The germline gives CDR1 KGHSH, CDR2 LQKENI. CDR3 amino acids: CASSPPIGSTSYNEQFF. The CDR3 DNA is TGTGCCAGCTCACCACCGATCGGGTCTACCTCCTACAATGAGCAGTTCTTC.

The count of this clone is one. The CDR3 DNA follows: TGTGCCAGCAGAACAGGGGGGGTCGGGGAGCTGTTTTTT. It translates to CASRTGGVGELFF. The V and J genes are TRBV12-3 or TRBV12-4 and TRBJ2-2; tentatively, D is TRBD1 (8 bases). V gave up 6 bases and J gave up 7 bases, with 12 bases separating them. The CDR3 loop spans 13 amino acids.

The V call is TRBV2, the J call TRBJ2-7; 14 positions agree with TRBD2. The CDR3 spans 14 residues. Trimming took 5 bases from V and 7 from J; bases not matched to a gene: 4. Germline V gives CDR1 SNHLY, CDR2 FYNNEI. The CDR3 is CASSRGLAGVEQYF. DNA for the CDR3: TGTGCCAGCAGTAGGGGACTAGCGGGAGTTGAGCAGTACTTC.